The 3 T cell receptor beta chains listed next were all sequenced from one sample in a study of cytomegalovirus exposure and HLA in healthy donors. Profiled with immunoSEQ multiplex PCR; TCRdb holds only in-frame clones, not every one. The table lists 260,000 or so clones, approximately 88% of them singletons, with about 0.86% in the top ten. Material: PBMCs. The receptors shown here come from a woman under 30 in good health and CMV-seronegative.

The J gene is TRBJ2-4, the V gene TRBV9; 7 bases align to TRBD1. The V gene end was trimmed by 0 bases and the J gene end by 7 bases; junction bases not matched to a gene: 1. The CDR3 runs to 13 residues. Germline loops: CDR1 SGDLS, CDR2 YYNGEE. CDR3 loop: CASSVAQGNIQYF. The DNA of the CDR3 is TGTGCCAGCAGCGTAGCACAGGGGAACATTCAGTACTTC.

CDR3 amino acids: CASSTLRTGSNYGYTF. CDR3 bases: TGTGCCAGCAGTACCCTTCGGACGGGGAGTAACTATGGCTACACCTTC. The chain couples TRBV2 to TRBJ1-2; D is undetermined. The germline CDR1 and CDR2 sequences are SNHLY and FYNNEI. Trimming took off 5 bases at V and 1 base at J, with 17 bases between the two ends. The CDR3 is made up of 16 amino acids.

The chain is built from TRBV29-1 and TRBJ1-2, with 7 bases matching TRBD1. After removal of 5 bases from V and 2 bases from J, the junction contained 5 bases not matched to a gene. The CDR3 is made up of 13 amino acids. Germline assignment: CDR1 SQVTM and CDR2 ANQGSEA. In nucleotides, the CDR3 is TGCAGCGTTAGTTGGGGACAGAACTATGGCTACACCTTC. Translated, it gives CSVSWGQNYGYTF.